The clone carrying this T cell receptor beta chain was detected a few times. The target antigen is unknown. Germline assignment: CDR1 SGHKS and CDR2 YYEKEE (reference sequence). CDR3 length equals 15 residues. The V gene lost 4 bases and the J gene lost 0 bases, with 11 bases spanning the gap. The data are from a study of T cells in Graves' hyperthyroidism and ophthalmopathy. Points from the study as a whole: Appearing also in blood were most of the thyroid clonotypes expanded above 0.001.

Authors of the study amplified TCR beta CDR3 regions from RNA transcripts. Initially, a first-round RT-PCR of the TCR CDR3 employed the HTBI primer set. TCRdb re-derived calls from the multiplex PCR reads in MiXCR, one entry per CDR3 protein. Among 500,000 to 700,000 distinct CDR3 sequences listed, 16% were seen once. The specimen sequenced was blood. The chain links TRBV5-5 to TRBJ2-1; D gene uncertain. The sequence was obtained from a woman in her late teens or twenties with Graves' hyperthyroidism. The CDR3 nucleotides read TGTGCCAGCAGCCCAACAACCTTCTCCTACAATGAGCAGTTCTTC. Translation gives CASSPTTFSYNEQFF. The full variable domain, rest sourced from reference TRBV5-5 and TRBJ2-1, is DAGVTQSPTHLIKTRGQQVTLRCSPISGHKSVSWYQQVLGQGPQFIFQYYEKEERGRGNFPDRFSARQFPNYSSELNVNALLLGDSALYLCASSPTTFSYNEQFFGPGTRLTVL.